This record looks at one T cell receptor beta chain sequence and its context. Measured with immunoSEQ multiplex PCR; TCRdb has only the in-frame clones, and not every one. The repertoire holds 55,000 to 75,000 clones, with 91% as singletons. These data are taken from a study of technical replicates of blood from a few donors. CDR1 and CDR2 (germline): SQVTM, ANQGSEA. The length of the CDR3 is 12 residues. V was shortened by 5 bases and J by 4 bases, with 11 bases between the two germline ends. V gene TRBV29-1 combines with J gene TRBJ1-1, with TRBD1 as a possible D gene (6 bases). The sequence came from a human donor in good health. Some clones in this sample may be carry-over from other donors' samples. Input material: PBMCs. This chain's CDR3 is CSVQGMSTEAFF. In DNA form, the CDR3 reads TGCAGCGTTCAGGGGATGAGCACTGAAGCTTTCTTT. The variable domain in full, with the rest retrieved from reference TRBV29-1 and TRBJ1-1, is SAVISQKPSRDICQRGTSLTIQCQVDSQVTMMFWYRQQPGQSLTLIATANQGSEATYESGFVIDKFPISRPNLTFSTLTVSNMSPEDSSIYLCSVQGMSTEAFFGQGTRLTVV.